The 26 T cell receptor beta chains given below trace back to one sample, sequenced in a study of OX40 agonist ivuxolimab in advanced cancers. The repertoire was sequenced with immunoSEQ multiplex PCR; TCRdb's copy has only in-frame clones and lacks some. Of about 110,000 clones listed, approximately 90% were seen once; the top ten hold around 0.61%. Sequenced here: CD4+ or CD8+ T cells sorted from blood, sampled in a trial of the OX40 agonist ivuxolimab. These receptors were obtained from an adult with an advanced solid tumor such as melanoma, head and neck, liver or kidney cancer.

CDR3 sequence: CASSTPQGWVREQYF. CDR3 coding DNA: TGTGCCAGCAGCACGCCACAGGGCTGGGTGCGCGAGCAGTACTTC. The rearrangement joins TRBV5-4 to TRBJ2-7, with D possibly matching TRBD1 (6 bases). Germline CDR1 and CDR2: SGHNT and YYREEE (reference sequence). Trimming cost V 4 bases and J 6 bases, with 20 bases left between them. The CDR3 is 15 amino acids.

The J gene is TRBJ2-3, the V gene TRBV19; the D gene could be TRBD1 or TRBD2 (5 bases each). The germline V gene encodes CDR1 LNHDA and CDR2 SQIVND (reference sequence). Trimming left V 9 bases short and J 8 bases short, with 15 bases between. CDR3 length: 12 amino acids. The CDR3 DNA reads TGTGCCAGCTCAGGGAGTGGCCCTACGCAGTATTTT. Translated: CASSGSGPTQYF.

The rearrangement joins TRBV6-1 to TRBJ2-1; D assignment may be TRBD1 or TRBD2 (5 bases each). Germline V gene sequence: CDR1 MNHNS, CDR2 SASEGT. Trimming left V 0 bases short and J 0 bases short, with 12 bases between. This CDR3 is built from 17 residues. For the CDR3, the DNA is TGTGCCAGCAGTGAAGCGCGAGGGGTACGCTCCTACAATGAGCAGTTCTTC. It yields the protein CASSEARGVRSYNEQFF.

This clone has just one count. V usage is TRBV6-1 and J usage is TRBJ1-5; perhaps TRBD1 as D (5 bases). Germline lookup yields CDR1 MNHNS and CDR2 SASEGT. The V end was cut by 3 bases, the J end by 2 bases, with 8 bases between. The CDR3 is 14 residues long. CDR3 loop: CASSDMGGNQPQHF. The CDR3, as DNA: TGTGCCAGCAGTGATATGGGGGGCAATCAGCCCCAGCATTTT.

The CDR3 loop reads CASIGSQGLQSYNEQFF. The CDR3 DNA reads as TGTGCCAGCATCGGAAGCCAGGGACTACAATCCTACAATGAGCAGTTCTTC. This rearrangement joins TRBV7-8 to TRBJ2-1; 7 bases fit TRBD2. V trimming: 7 bases; J trimming: 1 base; junction bases outside the gene matches: 13. The germline gives CDR1 SGHVS, CDR2 FQNEAQ. The CDR3 loop spans 17 amino acids.

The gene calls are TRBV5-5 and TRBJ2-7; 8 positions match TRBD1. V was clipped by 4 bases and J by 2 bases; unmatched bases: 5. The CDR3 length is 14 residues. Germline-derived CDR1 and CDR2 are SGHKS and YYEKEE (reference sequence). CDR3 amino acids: CASSQDRVPYEQYF. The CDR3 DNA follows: TGTGCCAGCAGCCAGGACAGGGTCCCCTACGAGCAGTACTTC. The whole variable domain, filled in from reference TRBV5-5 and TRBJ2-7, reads DAGVTQSPTHLIKTRGQQVTLRCSPISGHKSVSWYQQVLGQGPQFIFQYYEKEERGRGNFPDRFSARQFPNYSSELNVNALLLGDSALYLCASSQDRVPYEQYFGPGTRLTVT.

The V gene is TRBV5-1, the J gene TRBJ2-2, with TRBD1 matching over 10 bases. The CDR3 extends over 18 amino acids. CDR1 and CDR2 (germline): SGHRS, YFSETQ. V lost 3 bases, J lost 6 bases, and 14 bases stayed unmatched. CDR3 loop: CASSWTGDRGMMAGELFF. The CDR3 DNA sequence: TGCGCCAGCAGCTGGACCGGGGACAGGGGCATGATGGCCGGGGAGCTGTTTTTT.

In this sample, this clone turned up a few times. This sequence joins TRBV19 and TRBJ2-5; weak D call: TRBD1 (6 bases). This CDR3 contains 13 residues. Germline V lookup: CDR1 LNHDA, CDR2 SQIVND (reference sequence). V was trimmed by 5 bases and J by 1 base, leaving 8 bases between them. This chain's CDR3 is CASSAGAQETQYF. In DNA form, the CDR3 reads TGTGCCAGTAGTGCAGGGGCCCAAGAGACCCAGTACTTC.

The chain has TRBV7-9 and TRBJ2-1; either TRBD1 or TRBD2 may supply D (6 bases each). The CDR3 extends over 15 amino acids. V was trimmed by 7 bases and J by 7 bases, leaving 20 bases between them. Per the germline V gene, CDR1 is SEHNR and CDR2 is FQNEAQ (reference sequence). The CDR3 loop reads CASNTAQRGGNEQFF. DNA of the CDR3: TGTGCCAGCAACACTGCACAACGAGGGGGGAATGAGCAGTTCTTC.

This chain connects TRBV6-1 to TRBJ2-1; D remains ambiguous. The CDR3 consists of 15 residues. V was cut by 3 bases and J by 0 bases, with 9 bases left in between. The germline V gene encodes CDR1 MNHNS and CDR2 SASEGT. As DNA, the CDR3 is TGTGCCAGCAGTGAGGAAGCGTTCTCCTACAATGAGCAGTTCTTC. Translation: CASSEEAFSYNEQFF.

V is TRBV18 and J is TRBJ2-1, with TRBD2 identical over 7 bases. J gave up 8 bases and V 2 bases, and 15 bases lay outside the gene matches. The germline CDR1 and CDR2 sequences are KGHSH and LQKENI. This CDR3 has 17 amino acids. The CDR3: CASSPGLTSAVGDEQFF. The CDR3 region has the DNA TGTGCCAGCTCACCAGGATTAACTAGCGCCGTAGGCGATGAGCAGTTCTTC.

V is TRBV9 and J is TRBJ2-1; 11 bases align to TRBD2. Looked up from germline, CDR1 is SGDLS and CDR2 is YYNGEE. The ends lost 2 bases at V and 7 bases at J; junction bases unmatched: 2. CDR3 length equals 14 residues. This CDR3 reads CASSVGLAANEQFF. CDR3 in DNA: TGTGCCAGCAGCGTGGGACTAGCGGCAAATGAGCAGTTCTTC.

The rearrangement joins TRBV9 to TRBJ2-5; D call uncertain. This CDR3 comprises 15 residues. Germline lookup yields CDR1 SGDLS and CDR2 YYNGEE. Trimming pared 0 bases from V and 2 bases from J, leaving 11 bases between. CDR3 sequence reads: CASSVALGRQETQYF. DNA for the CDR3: TGTGCCAGCAGCGTAGCATTGGGCCGACAAGAGACCCAGTACTTC. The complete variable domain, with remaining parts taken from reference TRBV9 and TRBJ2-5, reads DSGVTQTPKHLITATGQRVTLRCSPRSGDLSVYWYQQSLDQGLQFLIQYYNGEERAKGNILERFSAQQFPDLHSELNLSSLELGDSALYFCASSVALGRQETQYFGPGTRLLVL.

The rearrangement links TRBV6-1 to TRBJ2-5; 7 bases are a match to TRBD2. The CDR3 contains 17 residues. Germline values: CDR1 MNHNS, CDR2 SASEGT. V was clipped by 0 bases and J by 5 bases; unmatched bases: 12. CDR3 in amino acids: CASSEALSLALGETQYF. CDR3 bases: TGTGCCAGCAGTGAAGCGCTTTCACTAGCGTTAGGGGAGACCCAGTACTTC.

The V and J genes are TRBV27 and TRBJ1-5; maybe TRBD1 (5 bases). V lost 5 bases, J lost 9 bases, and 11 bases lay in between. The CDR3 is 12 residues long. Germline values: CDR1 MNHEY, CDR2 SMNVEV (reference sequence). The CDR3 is CASSRPGAPQHF. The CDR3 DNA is TGTGCCAGCAGTCGGCCCGGGGCGCCCCAGCATTTT.

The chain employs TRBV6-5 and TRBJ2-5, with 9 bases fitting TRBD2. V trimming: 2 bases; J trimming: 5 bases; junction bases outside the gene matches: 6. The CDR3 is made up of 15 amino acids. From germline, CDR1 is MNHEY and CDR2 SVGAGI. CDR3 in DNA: TGTGCCAGCAGTTACACGGGACTAGCTGGCGAGACCCAGTACTTC. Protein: CASSYTGLAGETQYF.

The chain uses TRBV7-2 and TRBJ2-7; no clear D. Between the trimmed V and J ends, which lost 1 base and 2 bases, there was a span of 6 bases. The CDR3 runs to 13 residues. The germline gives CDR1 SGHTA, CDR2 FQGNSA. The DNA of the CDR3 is TGTGCCAGCAGCTTAGAGGTAACCTACGAGCAGTACTTC. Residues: CASSLEVTYEQYF.

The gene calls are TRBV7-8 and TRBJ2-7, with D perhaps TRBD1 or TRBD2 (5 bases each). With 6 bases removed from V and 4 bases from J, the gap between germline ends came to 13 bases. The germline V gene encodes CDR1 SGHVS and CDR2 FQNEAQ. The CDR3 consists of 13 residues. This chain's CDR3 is CASSRGLNYEQYF. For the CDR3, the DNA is TGTGCCAGCAGTCGGGGCCTGAATTACGAGCAGTACTTC.

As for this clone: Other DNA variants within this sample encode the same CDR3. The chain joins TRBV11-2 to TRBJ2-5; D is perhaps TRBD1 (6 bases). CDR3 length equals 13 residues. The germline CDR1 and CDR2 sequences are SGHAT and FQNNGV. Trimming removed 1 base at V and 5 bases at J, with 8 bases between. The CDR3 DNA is TGTGCCAGCAGCTTAGGAGGACAGGAGACCCAGTACTTC. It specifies CASSLGGQETQYF.

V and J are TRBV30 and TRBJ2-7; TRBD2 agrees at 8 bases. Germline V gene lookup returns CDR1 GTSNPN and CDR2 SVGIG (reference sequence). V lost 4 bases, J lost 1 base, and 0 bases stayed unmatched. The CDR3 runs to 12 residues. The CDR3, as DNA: TGTGCCTGGACTAGCGGGTCCTACGAGCAGTACTTC. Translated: CAWTSGSYEQYF.

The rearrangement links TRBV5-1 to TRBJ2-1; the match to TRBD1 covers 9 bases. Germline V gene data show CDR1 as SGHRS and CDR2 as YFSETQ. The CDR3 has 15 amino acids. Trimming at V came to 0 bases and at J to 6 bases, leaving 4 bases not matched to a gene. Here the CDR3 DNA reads TGCGCCAGCAGCTTGGGCGGACAGGGGTTCAATGAGCAGTTCTTC. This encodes CASSLGGQGFNEQFF.

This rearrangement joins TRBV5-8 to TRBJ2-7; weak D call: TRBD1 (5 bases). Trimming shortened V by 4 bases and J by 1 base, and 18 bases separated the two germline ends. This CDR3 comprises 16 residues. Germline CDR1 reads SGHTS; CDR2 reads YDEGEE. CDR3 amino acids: CASSPVGPLTSYEQYF. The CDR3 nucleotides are TGTGCCAGCAGCCCTGTGGGGCCTTTAACTTCCTACGAGCAGTACTTC.

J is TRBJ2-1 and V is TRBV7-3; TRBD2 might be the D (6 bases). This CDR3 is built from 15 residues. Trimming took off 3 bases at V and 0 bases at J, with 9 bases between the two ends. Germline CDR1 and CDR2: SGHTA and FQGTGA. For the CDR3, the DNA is TGTGCCAGCAGCTTCCGCGGGACCTCCTACAATGAGCAGTTCTTC. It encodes CASSFRGTSYNEQFF.

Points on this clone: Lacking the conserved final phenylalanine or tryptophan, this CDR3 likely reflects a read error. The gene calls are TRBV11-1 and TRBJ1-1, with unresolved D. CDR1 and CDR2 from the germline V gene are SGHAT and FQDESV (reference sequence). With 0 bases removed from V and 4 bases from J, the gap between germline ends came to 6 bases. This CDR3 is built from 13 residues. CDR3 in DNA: TGTGCCAGCAGCTTAGCAACCAGCACTGAAGCTTTCCTT. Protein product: CASSLATSTEAFL.

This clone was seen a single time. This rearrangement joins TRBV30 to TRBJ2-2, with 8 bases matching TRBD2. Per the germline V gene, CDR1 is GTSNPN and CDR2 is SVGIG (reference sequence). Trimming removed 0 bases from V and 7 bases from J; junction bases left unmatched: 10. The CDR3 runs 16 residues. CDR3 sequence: CAWSVREGGRDGELFF. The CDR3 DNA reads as TGTGCCTGGAGTGTACGGGAGGGGGGCCGTGACGGGGAGCTGTTTTTT.

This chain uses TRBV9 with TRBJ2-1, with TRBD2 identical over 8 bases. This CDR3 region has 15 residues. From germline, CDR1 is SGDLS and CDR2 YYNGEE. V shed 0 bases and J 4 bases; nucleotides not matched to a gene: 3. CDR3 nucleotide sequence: TGTGCCAGCAGCGTAGGTTCGGGAGGGTACAATGAGCAGTTCTTC. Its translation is CASSVGSGGYNEQFF.